This is a list of T cell receptor beta chains from one sample in a study of shared clonotypes between healthy human individuals. Some clones are missing from TCRdb's copy, which holds only in-frame ones; the method was immunoSEQ multiplex PCR. The sample lists under 850,000 clones, 72% occurring once. Sample: memory CD4+ T cells sorted from blood. All receptors come from a woman under 40 in good health. The conserved cysteine and the conserved F or W are not part of the CDR3 here. Each record gives: J gene, V gene, CDR3 protein.

J gene: TRBJ2-2; V gene: TRBV28; CDR3 protein: ASTPPGGGRVGELF
J gene: TRBJ1-1; V gene: TRBV6-1; CDR3 protein: ASRRGQENTEAF
J gene: TRBJ2-1; V gene: TRBV5-6; CDR3 protein: ASTRVSSVYNEQF
J gene: TRBJ2-2; V gene: TRBV28; CDR3 protein: ASRFTSYTGELF
J gene: TRBJ2-5; V gene: TRBV25-1; CDR3 protein: ASSENEGPTGETQY
J gene: TRBJ1-4; V gene: TRBV29-1; CDR3 protein: SVVTNEKLF
J gene: TRBJ1-5; V gene: TRBV7-2; CDR3 protein: ASSLGYRGVQPQH
J gene: TRBJ2-7; V gene: TRBV2; CDR3 protein: ASSPAGFSYEQY
J gene: TRBJ2-1; V gene: TRBV11-1; CDR3 protein: ASSPMYHNEQF
J gene: TRBJ2-7; V gene: TRBV14; CDR3 protein: ASSQTARLEQY
J gene: TRBJ2-7; V gene: TRBV9; CDR3 protein: ASSVEGYEQY
J gene: TRBJ1-1; V gene: TRBV10-3; CDR3 protein: AITLDLQTEAF
J gene: TRBJ2-1; V gene: TRBV11-3; CDR3 protein: ASSLGHGSYNEQF
J gene: TRBJ1-1; V gene: TRBV10-1; CDR3 protein: ASSQNRDTEAF
J gene: TRBJ2-4; V gene: TRBV6-6; CDR3 protein: ASSYSQGGNIQY
J gene: TRBJ2-1; V gene: TRBV5-8; CDR3 protein: ASRTGQNRNEQF
J gene: TRBJ2-2; V gene: TRBV19; CDR3 protein: ASSILGDWDTGELF
J gene: TRBJ2-7; V gene: TRBV18; CDR3 protein: ASSPMPNGEQY
J gene: TRBJ2-3; V gene: TRBV7-8; CDR3 protein: ASSRRGLAGADTQY
J gene: TRBJ1-2; V gene: TRBV7-2; CDR3 protein: ASRQPGQNYGYT
J gene: TRBJ1-2; V gene: TRBV6-5; CDR3 protein: ASSRTGGGYT
J gene: TRBJ1-1; V gene: TRBV27; CDR3 protein: ASRKKGGTEAF
J gene: TRBJ2-1; V gene: TRBV7-9; CDR3 protein: ASCPSVGYNEQF
J gene: TRBJ1-5; V gene: TRBV19; CDR3 protein: ASIKQGFNQPQH
J gene: TRBJ2-7; V gene: TRBV27; CDR3 protein: ASSAGRRLGEQY
J gene: TRBJ2-7; V gene: TRBV2; CDR3 protein: ASSGVEGRRTYEQY
J gene: TRBJ1-3; V gene: TRBV15; CDR3 protein: ATSRLFSTDPPRNTIY
J gene: TRBJ2-5; V gene: TRBV7-9; CDR3 protein: ASSPLMGRGQETQY
J gene: TRBJ2-7; V gene: TRBV14; CDR3 protein: ASSQGLYEQY
J gene: TRBJ1-3; V gene: TRBV11-2; CDR3 protein: ASSLDLRNTIY
J gene: TRBJ2-3; V gene: TRBV5-1; CDR3 protein: ASSLVPSGASTDTQY
J gene: TRBJ2-3; V gene: TRBV6-4; CDR3 protein: ASSDSSRGTQY
J gene: TRBJ2-3; V gene: TRBV4-2; CDR3 protein: ASSQQTGLTDTQY
J gene: TRBJ1-5; V gene: TRBV29-1; CDR3 protein: SVSQSGVGNQPQH
J gene: TRBJ2-2; V gene: TRBV28; CDR3 protein: ASSLVTGGTGELF
J gene: TRBJ1-5; V gene: TRBV5-6; CDR3 protein: ASSFLQPQH
J gene: TRBJ2-3; V gene: TRBV7-2; CDR3 protein: ASSYHPTSPRDTQY
J gene: TRBJ2-1; V gene: TRBV7-6; CDR3 protein: ASSSTNEQF
J gene: TRBJ1-2; V gene: TRBV6-6; CDR3 protein: ASSYSATGAYGYT
J gene: TRBJ2-2; V gene: TRBV7-2; CDR3 protein: ASSPARNTGELF
J gene: TRBJ1-5; V gene: TRBV7-2; CDR3 protein: ASGRGYQPQH
J gene: TRBJ2-3; V gene: TRBV5-1; CDR3 protein: ASSRGSDSTDTQY